The 23 T cell receptor beta chains below come from one sample, sequenced in a study of blood T cell repertoires in COVID-19. Profiled with immunoSEQ multiplex PCR; TCRdb holds only in-frame clones, not every one. The sample has 55,000 to 65,000 clones, about 90% seen once. Sequenced input: peripheral blood. The receptor source for this set is a human donor with acute or convalescent COVID-19. The donor label of this sample is uncertain.

The J gene is TRBJ1-1, the V gene TRBV19; TRBD1 might be the D (5 bases). The V end was cut by 3 bases, the J end by 5 bases, with 13 bases between. Per germline, CDR1 LNHDA and CDR2 SQIVND (reference sequence). The length of the CDR3 is 14 residues. CDR3 in amino acids: CASSITGGGTEAFF. CDR3 in DNA: TGTGCCAGTAGTATTACGGGGGGAGGAACTGAAGCTTTCTTT.

This chain uses TRBV20-1 with TRBJ2-2, with 7 bases fitting TRBD1. The CDR3 loop spans 16 amino acids. V lost 3 bases, J lost 0 bases, and 7 bases stayed unmatched. CDR1 is DFQATT, CDR2 SNEGSKA, per germline (reference sequence). CDR3 protein: CSASLLRGPNTGELFF. The DNA of the CDR3 is TGCAGTGCTAGTCTTCTTAGGGGGCCGAACACCGGGGAGCTGTTTTTT.

This clone has only a few counts. The genes are TRBV6-5 and TRBJ1-3; TRBD1 agrees at 7 bases. V lost 5 bases and J lost 0; bases outside the gene matches: 4. The CDR3 is 15 residues long. Germline CDR1 MNHEY, CDR2 SVGAGI. The CDR3 DNA sequence: TGTGCCAGCAGTACGACAGGGAACTCTGGAAACACCATATATTTT. It encodes CASSTTGNSGNTIYF.

V and J are TRBV19 and TRBJ2-5, with D possibly being TRBD1 (5 bases). Trimming stripped 1 base from V and 2 bases from J, with 14 bases between. The CDR3 length is 16 residues. Germline V lookup: CDR1 LNHDA, CDR2 SQIVND (reference sequence). The CDR3 protein is CASSIGLQELQETQYF. The DNA for the CDR3 is TGTGCCAGTAGTATAGGGTTACAGGAGTTACAAGAGACCCAGTACTTC.

The V gene is TRBV10-1, the J gene TRBJ2-1, with TRBD2 identical over 11 bases. This CDR3 spans 13 amino acids. The germline V gene has CDR1 WNHNN and CDR2 SYGVQD (reference sequence). V lost 7 bases, J lost 9 bases, and 5 bases stayed unmatched. The CDR3 bases are TGCGCCAGCAATCTAGCGGGGGGAAGTGAGCAGTTCTTC. This gives the protein CASNLAGGSEQFF.

The chain is built from TRBV5-1 and TRBJ2-1; D unclear. CDR1 and CDR2 (germline): SGHRS, YFSETQ. Trimming pared 4 bases from V and 0 bases from J, leaving 5 bases between. The CDR3 consists of 13 residues. The DNA of the CDR3 is TGCGCCAGCAGCACGAGCTCCTACAATGAGCAGTTCTTC. Amino acids: CASSTSSYNEQFF.

The chain recombines TRBV2 with TRBJ1-1; no definite D call. The CDR3 spans 15 residues. Per germline, CDR1 SNHLY and CDR2 FYNNEI. The ends were cut back, 6 bases at V and 4 bases at J, with 18 bases in the middle. CDR3 sequence (DNA): TGTGCCAGCAGCCTGGACTCCTATGAGGGCACTGAAGCTTTCTTT. Translated: CASSLDSYEGTEAFF. Full variable domain (outside the CDR3, taken from reference TRBV2 and TRBJ1-1): EPEVTQTPSHQVTQMGQEVILRCVPISNHLYFYWYRQILGQKVEFLVSFYNNEISEKSEIFDDQFSVERPDGSNFTLKIRSTKLEDSAMYFCASSLDSYEGTEAFFGQGTRLTVV.

This rearrangement joins TRBV11-3 to TRBJ2-7, with TRBD1 matching 7 bases. Unmatched junction bases numbered 8, after V lost 5 bases and J lost 4 bases. CDR3 length equals 14 residues. Germline CDR1 is SGHNT and CDR2 is YENEEA. CDR3 sequence: CASSLGQPGYEQYF. In DNA, the CDR3 is TGTGCCAGCAGCCTGGGACAGCCGGGGTACGAGCAGTACTTC.

The sample holds one count of this clone. A much larger clone lies a single base off, so this may be a read error. This chain links TRBV7-9 with TRBJ2-3; D remains unclear. Germline V gene data show CDR1 as SEHNR and CDR2 as FQNEAQ (reference sequence). Deletions cut 1 base from V and 1 base from J, with 6 bases between. The CDR3 has 14 residues. CDR3 DNA sequence: TGTGCCAGCAGCTTAGACGGTGGCACAGATACGCAGTATTTT. Translating it yields CASSLDGGTDTQYF. Complete variable domain (other parts from reference TRBV7-9 and TRBJ2-3): DTGVSQNPRHKITKRGQNVTFRCDPISEHNRLYWYRQTLGQGPEFLTYFQNEAQLEKSRLLSDRFSAERPKGSFSTLEIQRTEQGDSAMYLCASSLDGGTDTQYFGPGTRLTVL.

The chain is built from TRBV6-6 and TRBJ1-1; D possibly corresponds to TRBD1 (6 bases). Trimming took 2 bases from V and 3 from J, leaving 16 bases between them. The CDR3 contains 16 residues. Looked up from germline, CDR1 is MNHNY and CDR2 is SVGAGI (reference sequence). The CDR3 DNA is TGTGCCAGCAGTTACCCCCGACAGGTAGGGGACACTGAAGCTTTCTTT. This translates into CASSYPRQVGDTEAFF.

The J gene is TRBJ2-2, the V gene TRBV3-1 (or the pseudogene TRBV3-2); D is unclear. Trimming removed 2 bases from V and 4 bases from J, with 11 bases in between. Germline CDR1 reads LGHDT; CDR2 reads YNNKEL (reference sequence). The length of the CDR3 is 15 residues. The CDR3 spells CASSQSRMGTGELFF. In DNA form, the CDR3 reads TGTGCCAGCAGCCAATCCAGGATGGGCACCGGGGAGCTGTTTTTT.

The genes are TRBV2 and TRBJ2-2; 9 bases match TRBD1. Germline V gene data show CDR1 as SNHLY and CDR2 as FYNNEI. This CDR3 has 15 residues. The J segment lost 1 base and the V segment lost 7 bases, leaving 4 bases of the junction unmatched. The CDR3, as DNA: TGTGCCAGCATATCGGACAGGGGGAACACCGGGGAGCTGTTTTTT. It translates to CASISDRGNTGELFF.

V gene TRBV5-1 combines with J gene TRBJ2-5, with D possibly being TRBD2 (6 bases). Looked up from germline, CDR1 is SGHRS and CDR2 is YFSETQ. CDR3 length equals 16 residues. V dropped 3 bases and J dropped 0 bases, with 15 bases sitting between them. The CDR3 coding sequence is TGCGCCAGCAGCTGGTACGGTAGCGGCAACCAAGAGACCCAGTACTTC. Its protein product is CASSWYGSGNQETQYF.

V gene TRBV5-1 combines with J gene TRBJ1-5, with D possibly TRBD1 on 5 matching bases. Trimming took 4 bases from V and 7 from J, leaving 24 bases between them. The CDR3 extends over 17 amino acids. Looked up from germline, CDR1 is SGHRS and CDR2 is YFSETQ. The chain's CDR3 is CASSPGAGGGGFQPQHF. The CDR3 nucleotides are TGCGCCAGCAGCCCCGGGGCCGGCGGGGGTGGGTTCCAGCCCCAGCATTTT.

This chain uses TRBV6-2 or TRBV6-3 with TRBJ1-2; the match to TRBD1 covers 11 bases. V trimming: 5 bases; J trimming: 8 bases; junction bases outside the gene matches: 13. There are 16 residues in the CDR3. From germline, CDR1 is MNHEY and CDR2 SVGEGT. This CDR3 is CASSTDRGRVTKGYTF. The CDR3 DNA is TGTGCCAGCAGTACGGACAGGGGGCGAGTGACTAAAGGCTACACCTTC.

CDR3 protein: CASSLLSGGHETQYF. For the CDR3, the DNA is TGTGCCAGCAGCCTCCTTTCGGGGGGACATGAGACCCAGTACTTC. The chain uses TRBV11-3 and TRBJ2-5, with a tentative D call TRBD2 (7 bases). The V end lost 5 bases, the J end lost 5 bases, and 18 bases lay between the germline ends. Germline V gives CDR1 SGHNT, CDR2 YENEEA. CDR3 length: 15 amino acids.

The rearrangement uses TRBV2 and TRBJ1-4; no reliable D call. This CDR3 region has 14 residues. Germline CDR1 SNHLY, CDR2 FYNNEI. The ends were cut back, 4 bases at V and 10 bases at J, with 16 bases in the middle. The CDR3 reads CASSAGLGYGKLFF. The CDR3 coding sequence is TGTGCCAGCAGTGCAGGACTGGGTTACGGAAAACTGTTTTTT. Looking up the rest from reference TRBV2 and TRBJ1-4 gives the full variable domain: EPEVTQTPSHQVTQMGQEVILRCVPISNHLYFYWYRQILGQKVEFLVSFYNNEISEKSEIFDDQFSVERPDGSNFTLKIRSTKLEDSAMYFCASSAGLGYGKLFFGSGTQLSVL.

The chain has TRBV4-1 and TRBJ1-2; D unclear. This CDR3 has 16 amino acids. CDR1 and CDR2 (germline): MGHRA, YSYEKL. Trimming cost V 0 bases and J 4 bases, with 15 bases left between them. CDR3 in amino acids: CASSQEFGWAVYGYTF. CDR3 nucleotide sequence: TGCGCCAGCAGCCAAGAATTTGGTTGGGCAGTCTATGGCTACACCTTC.

The chain is built from TRBV19 and TRBJ1-5, with TRBD1 as a possible D gene (5 bases). CDR1 and CDR2 (germline): LNHDA, SQIVND (reference sequence). This CDR3 is built from 13 residues. The V gene lost 5 bases and the J gene lost 8 bases, with 13 bases spanning the gap. The CDR3 bases are TGTGCCAGTAGTGCCAGCAGGGTTGAGCCCCAGCATTTT. Its translation: CASSASRVEPQHF.

The chain employs TRBV19 and TRBJ2-4, with 7 bases fitting TRBD2. V shed 6 bases and J 8 bases; nucleotides not matched to a gene: 13. This CDR3 is 15 amino acids long. Germline V CDR1 and CDR2: LNHDA, SQIVND (reference sequence). CDR3 DNA sequence: TGTGCCAGTAGCAAAGGACTAGTTTCAAGTGACATTCAGTACTTC. This translates into CASSKGLVSSDIQYF. The complete variable domain, with remaining parts taken from reference TRBV19 and TRBJ2-4, reads DGGITQSPKYLFRKEGQNVTLSCEQNLNHDAMYWYRQDPGQGLRLIYYSQIVNDFQKGDIAEGYSVSREKKESFPLTVTSAQKNPTAFYLCASSKGLVSSDIQYFGAGTRLSVL.

The chain employs TRBV5-4 and TRBJ1-2; D not certain. CDR3 size: 14 residues. Trimming took off 0 bases at V and 8 bases at J, with 14 bases between the two ends. Germline values: CDR1 SGHNT, CDR2 YYREEE (reference sequence). CDR3: CASSLGGETRGYTF. In DNA form, the CDR3 reads TGTGCCAGCAGCTTGGGGGGAGAGACTAGAGGCTACACCTTC.

The chain carries TRBV10-3 and TRBJ1-6, with 10 bases matching TRBD1. Germline V gene data show CDR1 as ENHRY and CDR2 as SYGVKD. The length of the CDR3 is 16 residues. The junction had 8 bases not matched to a gene; V was cut back by 3 bases and J by 9 bases. CDR3 in amino acids: CAISEGTGERGSPLHF. The CDR3, as DNA: TGTGCCATCAGTGAAGGGACAGGGGAACGAGGTTCACCCCTCCACTTT.

The rearrangement joins TRBV28 to TRBJ2-7; tentatively, D is TRBD2 (5 bases). The CDR3 spans 14 residues. Trimming stripped 2 bases from V and 6 bases from J, with 14 bases between. Germline loops: CDR1 MDHEN, CDR2 SYDVKM. The CDR3 here is CASSLMEPSPEQYF. CDR3 coding DNA: TGTGCCAGCAGTTTAATGGAGCCTAGCCCCGAGCAGTACTTC. Together with reference TRBV28 and TRBJ2-7, the CDR3 gives the full variable domain: DVKVTQSSRYLVKRTGEKVFLECVQDMDHENMFWYRQDPGLGLRLIYFSYDVKMKEKGDIPEGYSVSREKKERFSLILESASTNQTSMYLCASSLMEPSPEQYFGPGTRLTVT.